This is a list of T cell receptor beta chains from one sample in a study of cytotoxic CD8 clonotypes in ibrutinib-treated CLL. Data came from immunoSEQ multiplex PCR; TCRdb stores just in-frame clones and leaves some out. There are 250,000 to 350,000 clones in the sample; approximately 76% occur only once, and about 6% lies in the top ten. The source was PBMCs, collected at disease progression, from a patient treated with ibrutinib. Receptor source: a human donor with chronic lymphocytic leukemia. The CDR3 runs from the conserved cysteine through the conserved F or W. The D gene is left open where the match is weak. Some rows mark clone size as missing; the rest say once, few, many or name a class of expanded clone.

size	J	V	D	CDR3	DNA
NA	TRBJ2-3	TRBV9	NA	CASSVAPGVTDTQYF	TGTGCCAGCAGCGTAGCTCCAGGAGTGACAGATACGCAGTATTTT
NA	TRBJ2-2	TRBV19	NA	CASSTEVAGELFF	TGTGCCAGTAGTACCGAGGTGGCCGGGGAGCTGTTTTTT
NA	TRBJ2-5	TRBV15	NA	CATGQLGETQYF	TGTGCCACTGGACAGTTGGGAGAGACCCAGTACTTC
NA	TRBJ2-1	TRBV27	NA	CASSPYSPINTVRNEQFF	TGTGCCAGCAGTCCTTACAGCCCTATTAACACGGTCAGGAATGAGCAGTTCTTC
NA	TRBJ2-7	TRBV13	TRBD2	CASSLPREGVYEQYF	TGTGCCAGCAGCTTACCGCGGGAGGGTGTCTACGAGCAGTACTTC
NA	TRBJ1-1	TRBV19	TRBD1	CASMRQGGRTEAFF	TGTGCCAGTATGCGACAGGGAGGGCGCACTGAAGCTTTCTTT
NA	TRBJ1-5	TRBV20-1	NA	CSASSQRSQHF	TGCAGTGCTAGTTCACAGCGGTCCCAGCATTTT
NA	TRBJ2-1	TRBV2	NA	CASSPTTYNEQFF	TGTGCCAGCAGTCCTACTACTTACAATGAGCAGTTCTTC
once	TRBJ1-2	TRBV6-5	NA	CAVRVIGYGYTF	TGTGCCGTCAGGGTCATCGGCTATGGCTACACCTTC
NA	TRBJ1-2	TRBV9	TRBD1	CASSTRDRGLYGYTF	TGTGCCAGCAGCACAAGGGACAGGGGACTCTATGGCTACACCTTC
NA	TRBJ1-4	TRBV7-9	NA	CASSPSPGAVNEKLFF	TGTGCCAGCAGCCCGAGTCCCGGGGCAGTCAATGAAAAACTGTTTTTT
few	TRBJ2-3	TRBV15	TRBD2	CATSRTSGTDTQYF	TGTGCCACCAGCAGGACTAGCGGCACAGATACGCAGTATTTT
once	TRBJ2-3	TRBV4-1	NA	CASSDGRGLDTQYF	TGCGCCAGCAGCGACGGTAGGGGGTTGGATACGCAGTATTTT
NA	TRBJ2-7	TRBV9	TRBD2	CASSVNSERGISEQYF	TGTGCCAGCAGCGTAAATTCGGAGCGGGGTATTAGCGAGCAGTACTTC
NA	TRBJ2-7	TRBV5-1	NA	CASRDMGYEQYF	TGCGCCAGCAGGGACATGGGATACGAGCAGTACTTC
NA	TRBJ1-2	TRBV25-1	NA	CASSEVGYYGYTF	TGTGCCAGCAGTGAAGTGGGATACTATGGCTACACCTTC
NA	TRBJ2-6	TRBV18	NA	CASHPSPGANVLTF	TGTGCCAGCCACCCCTCCCCTGGGGCCAACGTCCTGACTTTC
NA	TRBJ2-7	TRBV11-3	TRBD1	CASSPGQGAYEQYF	TGTGCCAGCAGCCCGGGACAGGGGGCTTACGAGCAGTACTTC
NA	TRBJ2-7	TRBV6-5	NA	CASSYLATAYEQYF	TGTGCCAGCAGTTATTTGGCTACGGCCTACGAGCAGTACTTC
NA	TRBJ2-5	TRBV5-1	TRBD1	CASSLALGRGQTQYF	TGCGCCAGCAGCTTGGCACTCGGCAGGGGGCAGACCCAGTACTTC
NA	TRBJ2-1	TRBV6-5	NA	CASSYAGTFNYNEQFF	TGTGCCAGCAGTTACGCCGGGACTTTTAATTACAATGAGCAGTTCTTC
NA	TRBJ2-6	TRBV2	TRBD2	CATWTSGAHSLSGANVLTF	TGTGCCACCTGGACTAGCGGGGCCCACTCTCTCTCTGGGGCCAACGTCCTGACTTTC
NA	TRBJ2-2	TRBV7-6	TRBD1	CASSFGTGDTGELFF	TGTGCCAGCAGTTTTGGGACAGGGGACACCGGGGAGCTGTTTTTT
few	TRBJ2-1	TRBV19	NA	CASSIDPWDTRSYNEQFF	TGTGCCAGTAGTATAGATCCATGGGACACAAGGTCCTACAATGAGCAGTTCTTC
once	TRBJ1-5	TRBV27	TRBD1	CASSPWTGNQPQHF	TGTGCCAGCAGTCCCTGGACAGGGAATCAGCCCCAGCATTTT
NA	TRBJ2-3	TRBV28	TRBD1	CASSSRDRADTQYF	TGTGCCAGCAGTTCCCGGGACAGGGCAGATACGCAGTATTTT
NA	TRBJ2-3	TRBV5-4	NA	CASSFRSISTDTQYF	TGTGCCAGCAGCTTCAGAAGCATAAGCACAGATACGCAGTATTTT
NA	TRBJ1-1	TRBV4-1	NA	CASSRSGTENTEAFF	TGCGCCAGCAGCCGCTCGGGGACCGAGAACACTGAAGCTTTCTTT
NA	TRBJ2-7	TRBV5-1	NA	CASSLEVNYEQYF	TGCGCCAGCAGCTTAGAGGTCAACTACGAGCAGTACTTC
few	TRBJ1-6	TRBV4-1	NA	CASSHLGRAVNSPLHF	TGCGCCAGCAGCCACCTTGGGCGGGCGGTTAATTCACCCCTCCACTTT
few	TRBJ1-2	TRBV15	NA	CATSRDPGGGYTF	TGTGCCACCAGCAGAGATCCAGGCGGGGGCTACACCTTC
NA	TRBJ2-5	TRBV18	NA	CASSPSAQETQYF	TGTGCCAGCTCACCCAGTGCCCAAGAGACCCAGTACTTC
NA	TRBJ2-7	TRBV6-4	NA	CASRILVRPTATYEQYF	TGTGCCAGCAGAATACTAGTACGCCCGACGGCTACCTACGAGCAGTACTTC
NA	TRBJ2-7	TRBV7-9	NA	CASSLEKTKQYF	TGTGCCAGCAGCTTAGAGAAAACGAAGCAGTACTTC
NA	TRBJ1-5	TRBV28	NA	CASSQLGAGGNQPQHF	TGTGCCAGCAGCCAACTCGGGGCAGGGGGCAATCAGCCCCAGCATTTT
NA	TRBJ1-2	TRBV15	NA	CATLQGGYGYTF	TGTGCCACCCTACAGGGCGGCTATGGCTACACCTTC
NA	TRBJ2-1	TRBV9	TRBD1	CASSVLSGTGGGNEQFF	TGTGCCAGCAGCGTTTTATCCGGGACAGGGGGCGGCAATGAGCAGTTCTTC
NA	TRBJ1-6	TRBV19	NA	CASSGRTVSLSFYNSPLHF	TGTGCCAGTAGTGGGAGGACAGTCAGCCTCAGTTTCTATAATTCACCCCTCCACTTT
NA	TRBJ1-5	TRBV4-2	TRBD1	CASSQAGQDNQPQHF	TGTGCCAGCAGCCAAGCCGGACAGGACAATCAGCCCCAGCATTTT
NA	TRBJ1-1	TRBV6-5	TRBD1	CASGVQGSFRGAFF	TGTGCCAGCGGCGTACAGGGGTCTTTCCGGGGAGCTTTCTTT
NA	TRBJ2-7	TRBV28	TRBD2	CASSLGGGYEQYF	TGTGCCAGCAGTTTGGGCGGGGGCTACGAGCAGTACTTC
NA	TRBJ2-7	TRBV13	NA	CASSLGLGSYEQYF	TGTGCCAGCAGCTTAGGGCTGGGCTCCTACGAGCAGTACTTC
NA	TRBJ1-1	TRBV29-1	NA	CSVRGQRGYEDTEAFF	TGCAGCGTTCGAGGACAGAGGGGATACGAGGACACTGAAGCTTTCTTT
NA	TRBJ1-5	TRBV11-2	NA	CASSSWNMGNQPQHF	TGTGCCAGCAGCTCGTGGAACATGGGAAATCAGCCCCAGCATTTT